The 30 T cell receptor beta chains reported below all come from one sample, sequenced in a study of blood T cell repertoires in COVID-19 (TCRdb year 2020). Libraries came from the immunoSEQ multiplex PCR assay. TCRdb retrieved this table from immuneACCESS and kept in-frame rearrangements only. Not all clones are present; in checked studies, unresolved V genes account for under half, and no reason is known for the remainder. Counted in this sample were about 260,000 clones; around 90% of them appeared once. The ten largest clones represent 0.7% of the sample. Sequenced: peripheral blood. These receptors all come from a human donor in a cohort sampled during active COVID-19.

The chain couples TRBV4-3 to TRBJ2-7; TRBD1 is a possible D gene (6 bases). Germline CDR1 LGHNA, CDR2 YSLEER. The CDR3 sequence is 15 residues long. V lost 3 bases and J 2 bases, leaving 14 bases between the germline ends. This CDR3 is CASSQDRQSTYEQYF. CDR3 sequence (DNA): TGCGCCAGCAGCCAGGACAGACAGTCCACCTACGAGCAGTACTTC.

The rearrangement joins TRBV2 to TRBJ1-4; 7 positions agree with TRBD1. Germline lookup yields CDR1 SNHLY and CDR2 FYNNEI. Unmatched junction bases numbered 7, after V lost 2 bases and J lost 7 bases. This CDR3 comprises 15 residues. CDR3 region: CASSEQGVNSEKLFF. Written as DNA, the CDR3 is TGTGCCAGCAGTGAACAGGGGGTCAATAGTGAAAAACTGTTTTTT.

The chain employs TRBV28 and TRBJ2-3, with 7 nucleotides matching TRBD2. CDR3 size: 15 residues. CDR1 and CDR2 from the germline V gene are MDHEN and SYDVKM. V dropped 7 bases and J dropped 8; count of bases not matched to a gene: 15. CDR3 coding DNA: TGTGCCAGCACCCTTAGTGGGGGGAGGGCGGGTACGCAGTATTTT. It translates to CASTLSGGRAGTQYF.

The chain recombines TRBV4-1 with TRBJ1-4; no definite D call. The V and J ends lost 4 bases and 8 bases respectively, with 11 bases between them. This CDR3 comprises 13 residues. Germline CDR1 reads MGHRA; CDR2 reads YSYEKL. The CDR3 DNA reads as TGCGCCAGCAGCCGGTATCGAGGGGAAAAACTGTTTTTT. As protein: CASSRYRGEKLFF.

The CDR3 coding sequence is TGTGCCAGCAGTACGGACATAAATCAGCCCCAGCATTTT. Encoded protein: CASSTDINQPQHF. The chain carries TRBV6-5 and TRBJ1-5; perhaps TRBD1 as D (5 bases). CDR1 MNHEY and CDR2 SVGAGI come from the germline V gene. V was pared by 5 bases and J by 4 bases, with 9 bases between. The CDR3 runs 13 residues.

The V call is TRBV14, the J call TRBJ2-3; 16 nucleotides align to TRBD2. J gave up 2 bases and V 4 bases, and 9 bases lay outside the gene matches. This CDR3 region has 19 residues. Germline V gene data show CDR1 as SGHDN and CDR2 as FVKESK. CDR3 amino acids: CASSPPPGLAGGPTDTQYF. DNA of the CDR3: TGTGCCAGCAGCCCGCCCCCGGGACTAGCGGGAGGGCCCACAGATACGCAGTATTTT.

V gene TRBV27 combines with J gene TRBJ1-2; 7 bases are shared with TRBD1. V dropped 4 bases and J dropped 7; count of bases not matched to a gene: 9. This CDR3 comprises 14 residues. In germline, CDR1 is MNHEY, CDR2 SMNVEV (reference sequence). The CDR3 region has the DNA TGTGCCAGCAGTTCATCGACCACAGGGGTTGGCTACACCTTC. This translates into CASSSSTTGVGYTF.

The chain combines TRBV30 with TRBJ1-2; 9 nucleotides line up with TRBD1. This CDR3 has 13 amino acids. The V gene's germline CDR1 is GTSNPN and CDR2 SVGIG (reference sequence). Trimming at V came to 4 bases and at J to 8 bases, leaving 8 bases not matched to a gene. CDR3 DNA: TGTGCCTGGAAGTTACAGGGGGCGCGCGGCTACACCTTC. Translating gives CAWKLQGARGYTF. Supplemented by reference TRBV30 and TRBJ1-2, the full variable domain reads SQTIHQWPATLVQPVGSPLSLECTVEGTSNPNLYWYRQAAGRGLQLLFYSVGIGQISSEVPQNLSASRPQDRQFILSSKKLLLSDSGFYLCAWKLQGARGYTFGSGTRLTVV.

In DNA, the CDR3 is TGTGCCAGCTCATCCCAAGAGACCCAGTACTTC. This translates into CASSSQETQYF. The chain carries TRBV28 and TRBJ2-5; D remains unclear. The CDR3 spans 11 residues. V lost 8 bases and J lost 1, with 5 bases in between. Germline V gene data show CDR1 as MDHEN and CDR2 as SYDVKM. Complete variable domain (other parts from reference TRBV28 and TRBJ2-5): DVKVTQSSRYLVKRTGEKVFLECVQDMDHENMFWYRQDPGLGLRLIYFSYDVKMKEKGDIPEGYSVSREKKERFSLILESASTNQTSMYLCASSSQETQYFGPGTRLLVL.

The chain uses TRBV19 and TRBJ1-4, with TRBD1 as a possible D gene (6 bases). Germline CDR1 and CDR2: LNHDA and SQIVND (reference sequence). The CDR3 runs 14 residues. The V and J ends lost 7 bases and 1 base respectively, with 10 bases between them. The CDR3 sequence is CASNLRGTNEKLFF. Here the CDR3 DNA reads TGTGCCAGTAACCTCAGGGGAACTAATGAAAAACTGTTTTTT.

This chain connects TRBV27 to TRBJ1-2; no reliable D call. Per the germline V gene, CDR1 is MNHEY and CDR2 is SMNVEV (reference sequence). V was cut by 2 bases and J by 3 bases, with 19 bases left in between. CDR3 length: 17 residues. CDR3 region: CASSLSFRSLNDYGYTF. CDR3 coding DNA: TGTGCCAGCAGTTTAAGTTTCCGGTCTTTGAACGACTATGGCTACACCTTC.

The rearrangement links TRBV2 to TRBJ2-4; perhaps TRBD2 as D (6 bases). The length of the CDR3 is 15 residues. The V end was cut by 4 bases, the J end by 9 bases, with 19 bases between. The germline V gene encodes CDR1 SNHLY and CDR2 FYNNEI. This CDR3 reads CASSVLGTAAGIQYF. The CDR3 nucleotides are TGTGCCAGCAGTGTCCTGGGGACTGCCGCGGGCATTCAGTACTTC.

This chain uses TRBV29-1 with TRBJ1-3, with D hard to call. This CDR3 is built from 14 residues. V was clipped by 4 bases and J by 1 base, with 11 bases between them. Germline V lookup: CDR1 SQVTM, CDR2 ANQGSEA. The CDR3 loop is CSVAVHKSGNTIYF. Written as DNA, the CDR3 is TGCAGCGTTGCAGTCCATAAGTCTGGAAACACCATATATTTT.

The gene calls are TRBV13 and TRBJ2-7; 9 bases are shared with TRBD1. The V and J ends lost 6 bases and 6 bases, in that order; junction bases with no gene match: 9. CDR1 and CDR2 (germline): PRHDT, FYEKMQ (reference sequence). The CDR3 is 14 amino acids. The CDR3 DNA sequence: TGTGCCAGCAGTTCGACTGGACAGGGGAGCGAGCAGTACTTC. It is translated as CASSSTGQGSEQYF.

This chain connects TRBV7-9 to TRBJ2-3; 9 bases line up with TRBD2. Looked up from germline, CDR1 is SEHNR and CDR2 is FQNEAQ (reference sequence). This CDR3 spans 18 amino acids. V was pared by 0 bases and J by 2 bases, with 9 bases of the junction left unmatched. As DNA, the CDR3 is TGTGCCAGCAGCTTAGCTCAAGCGGGGGGATCCATCACAGATACGCAGTATTTT. It is translated as CASSLAQAGGSITDTQYF.

The chain recombines TRBV4-1 with TRBJ2-7; no clear D gene. The CDR3 contains 13 residues. Looked up from germline, CDR1 is MGHRA and CDR2 is YSYEKL. Trimming cost V 2 bases and J 0 bases, with 5 bases left between them. The CDR3 DNA reads as TGCGCCAGCAGCCAACACTCCTCCTACGAGCAGTACTTC. Its translation is CASSQHSSYEQYF.

The V call is TRBV5-1, the J call TRBJ1-2; D may be TRBD1 (5 bases). The V gene lost 0 bases and the J gene lost 2 bases, with 14 bases spanning the gap. Germline loops: CDR1 SGHRS, CDR2 YFSETQ. The CDR3 sequence is 16 residues long. The CDR3 region has the DNA TGCGCCAGCAGCTTGGCCTGGGCAGGGCACAACTATGGCTACACCTTC. Its protein product is CASSLAWAGHNYGYTF.

The chain recombines TRBV27 with TRBJ1-1; no clear D gene. The CDR3 length is 14 residues. Trimming pared 2 bases from V and 0 bases from J, leaving 7 bases between. Germline CDR1 reads MNHEY; CDR2 reads SMNVEV (reference sequence). The CDR3 bases are TGTGCCAGCAGTTTAAGAGGCGTGAACACTGAAGCTTTCTTT. This encodes CASSLRGVNTEAFF.

The chain couples TRBV4-1 to TRBJ2-7; the match to TRBD2 covers 11 bases. Germline V lookup: CDR1 MGHRA, CDR2 YSYEKL. The CDR3 spans 16 residues. J was trimmed by 0 bases and V by 5 bases; bases with no gene match: 6. This CDR3 is CASSNPGLAASYEQYF. The CDR3, as DNA: TGCGCCAGCAGCAATCCGGGACTAGCGGCCTCCTACGAGCAGTACTTC.

J is TRBJ2-7 and V is TRBV4-2; D is possibly TRBD1 (5 bases). Germline lookup yields CDR1 LGHNA and CDR2 YNFKEQ. V lost 0 bases and J lost 2, with 11 bases in between. The CDR3 runs 15 residues. CDR3 DNA: TGTGCCAGCAGCCAAGATGAGGACAAGCCCTACGAGCAGTACTTC. Residues: CASSQDEDKPYEQYF.

As for this clone: An end of the junction does not agree with germline; a read error may underlie this. The genes are TRBV25-1 and TRBJ2-1; tentative D call: TRBD1 (6 bases). The CDR3 has 15 residues. From germline, CDR1 is MGHDK and CDR2 SYGVNS. In nucleotides, the CDR3 is TGTGCCAGCAGTGAACAAGGGGGATTCTACGATGAGCAGTTCTTC. It translates to CASSEQGGFYDEQFF.

Comment on this clone: Additional DNA sequences in this sample encode the identical CDR3. The genes are TRBV5-1 and TRBJ1-1; D unclear. In germline, CDR1 is SGHRS, CDR2 YFSETQ. The germline V and J ends were trimmed by 0 bases and 1 base, with 10 bases remaining between them. The CDR3 contains 15 residues. CDR3 in DNA: TGCGCCAGCAGCTTGGCCGGAGGAAGGAACACTGAAGCTTTCTTT. It translates to CASSLAGGRNTEAFF.

This chain joins TRBV6-6 and TRBJ1-2, with D hard to call. In germline, CDR1 is MNHNY, CDR2 SVGAGI (reference sequence). Trimming removed 7 bases at V and 8 bases at J, with 17 bases between. The CDR3 totals 13 residues. CDR3 DNA sequence: TGTGCCAGCAAACCCCCTGAGCCCGGGGGCTACACCTTC. Amino acid sequence: CASKPPEPGGYTF.

The V gene is TRBV7-9, the J gene TRBJ1-2; tentatively, D is TRBD1 (6 bases). This CDR3 is 13 amino acids long. Germline V gives CDR1 SEHNR, CDR2 FQNEAQ (reference sequence). V was trimmed by 1 base and J by 8 bases, leaving 11 bases between them. As DNA, the CDR3 is TGTGCCAGCAGCTTAGGAGAGACAGGAGGCTACACCTTC. Protein sequence: CASSLGETGGYTF.

V and J are TRBV27 and TRBJ1-2; possible D gene TRBD1, 5 bases. CDR3 size: 15 residues. Trimming stripped 3 bases from V and 1 base from J, with 12 bases between. Germline values: CDR1 MNHEY, CDR2 SMNVEV (reference sequence). In DNA, the CDR3 is TGTGCCAGCAGTTTGACAGTGGGAAATAACTATGGCTACACCTTC. Translated, it gives CASSLTVGNNYGYTF.

This chain connects TRBV6-5 to TRBJ1-2; 10 bases agree with TRBD1. Germline V gene lookup returns CDR1 MNHEY and CDR2 SVGAGI. The CDR3 runs 15 residues. V was pared by 7 bases and J by 1 base, with 6 bases of the junction left unmatched. The CDR3 sequence: CASTRGQGGNYGYTF. CDR3 in DNA: TGTGCCAGCACTAGAGGACAGGGGGGTAACTATGGCTACACCTTC.

The CDR3 DNA reads TGTGCCAGCGCTCCCCCTACCGGGACTAGCGGGGCGGAGACCCAGTACTTC. This encodes CASAPPTGTSGAETQYF. The rearrangement joins TRBV7-8 to TRBJ2-5, with 13 bases that match TRBD2. Germline CDR1 is SGHVS and CDR2 is FQNEAQ. Trimming removed 8 bases from V and 5 bases from J; junction bases left unmatched: 14. The CDR3 length is 17 residues.

The chain combines TRBV28 with TRBJ2-7, with D perhaps TRBD2 (7 bases). CDR1 and CDR2 (germline): MDHEN, SYDVKM. V lost 6 bases and J lost 2, with 20 bases in between. The CDR3 length is 16 residues. CDR3 in DNA: TGTGCCAGCAGCCCCTGGGAGGGGGGACCCACCTACGAGCAGTACTTC. This codes for CASSPWEGGPTYEQYF.

This sequence joins TRBV19 and TRBJ1-4, with D uncertain. The V gene lost 5 bases and the J gene lost 5 bases, with 9 bases spanning the gap. From germline, CDR1 is LNHDA and CDR2 SQIVND (reference sequence). The CDR3 totals 13 residues. Here the CDR3 DNA reads TGTGCCAGTAGTCCTAGAGAGAATGAAAAACTGTTTTTT. Its translation is CASSPRENEKLFF.

This sequence joins TRBV3-1 (or the pseudogene TRBV3-2) and TRBJ2-5; D is perhaps TRBD2 (5 bases). From germline, CDR1 is LGHDT and CDR2 YNNKEL (reference sequence). V gave up 1 base and J gave up 5 bases, with 17 bases separating them. This CDR3 spans 16 amino acids. The CDR3 is CASSQVSGESSETQYF. CDR3 bases: TGTGCCAGCAGCCAAGTATCCGGGGAGAGTTCGGAGACCCAGTACTTC.